These 12 T cell receptor beta chains came from one sample sequenced in a study of graft-versus-host responses after intestinal transplantation. Their cognate antigens are unknown. Data came from immunoSEQ multiplex PCR; TCRdb stores just in-frame clones and leaves some out. The sample has approximately 93,000 clones, roughly 90% seen once. Sequencing was performed on unstimulated CD8+ T cells sorted from spleen or lymph node cells, taken before transplant. These receptors were collected from a human donor who was the organ donor for an intestinal transplant.

The rearrangement uses TRBV18 and TRBJ2-3; 8 nucleotides line up with TRBD2. Trimming removed 3 bases from V and 7 bases from J; junction bases left unmatched: 9. The V gene's germline CDR1 is KGHSH and CDR2 LQKENI. The CDR3 spans 15 residues. CDR3: CASSPSWRGDNTQYF. The CDR3 coding sequence is TGTGCCAGCTCACCTAGCTGGCGGGGGGACAATACGCAGTATTTT.

J is TRBJ2-1 and V is TRBV11-3; 7 bases are shared with TRBD1. Unmatched junction bases numbered 4, after V lost 5 bases and J lost 0 bases. The CDR3 extends over 15 amino acids. Germline V gene data show CDR1 as SGHNT and CDR2 as YENEEA. CDR3 residues: CASSIRDSSYNEQFF. CDR3 nucleotides: TGTGCCAGCAGCATCCGGGACAGCTCCTACAATGAGCAGTTCTTC.

The chain recombines TRBV7-9 with TRBJ2-5; the match to TRBD1 covers 8 bases. The CDR3 spans 15 residues. After removal of 4 bases from V and 5 bases from J, the junction contained 9 bases not matched to a gene. CDR1 and CDR2 from the germline V gene are SEHNR and FQNEAQ (reference sequence). Here the CDR3 DNA reads TGTGCCAGCAGCTCAGGACAGGGTGAAATCGAGACCCAGTACTTC. As protein: CASSSGQGEIETQYF.

V is TRBV5-6 and J is TRBJ2-5, with D possibly matching TRBD2 (6 bases). V dropped 0 bases and J dropped 5 bases, with 11 bases sitting between them. The CDR3 has 14 residues. CDR1 is SGHDT, CDR2 YYEEEE, per germline. Here the CDR3 DNA reads TGTGCCAGCAGCTTGGCGGGACTGGGGGAGACCCAGTACTTC. Amino acid sequence: CASSLAGLGETQYF.

J is TRBJ1-4 and V is TRBV5-6; D unclear. V lost 3 bases, J lost 8 bases, and 8 bases lay in between. From germline, CDR1 is SGHDT and CDR2 YYEEEE. The length of the CDR3 is 12 residues. The CDR3 coding sequence is TGTGCCAGCAGCTCGGGCGGGGAAAAACTGTTTTTT. Encoded protein: CASSSGGEKLFF.

The chain combines TRBV7-9 with TRBJ1-2; possibly TRBD1 for D (6 bases). Between the trimmed V and J ends, which lost 5 bases and 7 bases, there was a span of 20 bases. This CDR3 comprises 15 residues. Germline values: CDR1 SEHNR, CDR2 FQNEAQ (reference sequence). CDR3 amino acids: CASSVGVRGRSGYTF. The CDR3, as DNA: TGTGCCAGCAGCGTAGGGGTCAGGGGCCGTAGTGGCTACACCTTC.

The chain combines TRBV28 with TRBJ2-7, with 8 bases lining up with TRBD2. The CDR3 extends over 15 amino acids. J was trimmed by 0 bases and V by 7 bases; bases with no gene match: 8. Germline values: CDR1 MDHEN, CDR2 SYDVKM. In nucleotides, the CDR3 is TGTGCCAGCAACCCCGACGGGGGGGGCTCCTACGAGCAGTACTTC. It specifies CASNPDGGGSYEQYF.

The V call is TRBV18, the J call TRBJ2-5, with TRBD2 matching 7 bases. V lost 1 base and J lost 2; bases outside the gene matches: 4. The germline CDR1 and CDR2 sequences are KGHSH and LQKENI. This CDR3 comprises 15 residues. CDR3 sequence (DNA): TGTGCCAGCTCACCACGACTAGCTGGGCAAGAGACCCAGTACTTC. Encoded protein: CASSPRLAGQETQYF.

Details on this clone: The same CDR3 arises from other DNA sequences in this sample as well. The chain employs TRBV5-1 and TRBJ1-2, with D maybe TRBD1 (5 bases). Per the germline V gene, CDR1 is SGHRS and CDR2 is YFSETQ. The CDR3 length is 13 residues. V shed 0 bases and J shed 6 bases, with 9 bases lying between them. The CDR3 DNA follows: TGCGCCAGCAGCTTGGCCGGGGGGGATGGCTACACCTTC. Residues: CASSLAGGDGYTF.

The chain recombines TRBV13 with TRBJ2-2, with D perhaps TRBD1 (6 bases). Germline loops: CDR1 PRHDT, CDR2 FYEKMQ (reference sequence). The CDR3 contains 14 residues. Trimming took 5 bases from V and 5 from J, leaving 12 bases between them. This CDR3 reads CASSLWTATGELFF. For the CDR3, the DNA is TGTGCCAGCAGCCTATGGACAGCTACCGGGGAGCTGTTTTTT.

The chain combines TRBV6-1 with TRBJ1-2; maybe TRBD1 (6 bases). The CDR3 covers 15 residues. V lost 1 base, J lost 2 bases, and 11 bases lay in between. Germline CDR1 is MNHNS and CDR2 is SASEGT. Here the CDR3 DNA reads TGTGCCAGCAGTGAAGTTTGGACAGCAAACTATGGCTACACCTTC. Its protein product is CASSEVWTANYGYTF.

The V gene is TRBV6-5, the J gene TRBJ2-1, with D possibly matching TRBD1 (6 bases). This CDR3 is built from 13 residues. Trimming took 5 bases from V and 6 from J, leaving 11 bases between them. Germline V lookup: CDR1 MNHEY, CDR2 SVGAGI. The CDR3 sequence is CASSRATGNEQFF. As DNA, the CDR3 is TGTGCCAGCAGTCGCGCGACAGGCAATGAGCAGTTCTTC.